This T cell receptor beta chain was retrieved from a study of read filtering for tumor transcriptome and immune sequencing (dated by TCRdb to 2018 to 2021). Concerning the study at large: The cohort had 17 male and approximately 15 female patients with a mean age of about 66 years, ranging from about 40 to 85. By revised international staging, about 8 patients were R-ISS I, 16 were R-ISS II and 6 or 7 were R-ISS III. After DNase treatment, whole-transcriptome libraries were prepared using the TruSeq RNA Access Library Prep Kit. Per sample, about 4.05 to 10.27 million TCR-region mapped reads were obtained with IR-seq, compared with only roughly 80 to 1273 with RNA-seq. TCR repertoires obtained by targeted immune repertoire sequencing and by bulk whole-transcriptome sequencing performed on the same bone marrow samples were compared. As a main aim, a read-filtering strategy for immune repertoire data was addressed, with the specific question being whether clonotypes supported by a single read should be removed. Overall study outcomes, separate from this receptor: The sorted CD138-negative fraction was a mixed bone marrow immune population, not purified T cells. In IR-seq, roughly 79% of clonotypes but around 3.5% of total reads were represented by single-read clonotypes, whereas in RNA-seq, 74.6% of clonotypes and 40% to 55% of reads were represented by single-read clonotypes. Removing single-read clonotypes increased the correlation between IR-seq and RNA-seq shared clonotype proportions. Compared with RNA-seq, IR-seq captured clonotypes at much greater depth and more reliably, and a smaller IR-seq throughput was enough to identify most of the shared clonotypes.

CDR1 and CDR2 are drawn from the germline V gene (reference sequence): LNHDA, SQIVND. Counted from cysteine to phenylalanine, this CDR3 has 14 amino acids. Here the CDR3 DNA is all that survives: 42 bases in frame from base 1. V is pared back by 6 bases and J by 1 base, with 13 bases lying between the germline termini. TCR libraries were constructed from about 400 ng RNA using the Immunoverse kit, and molecular barcoded adaptors covering alpha/delta and beta/gamma chains were employed. TCR library preparation used the same RNA that went into transcriptome sequencing. Sequencing of TCR libraries was carried out on an Illumina HiSeq 4000 with 2 x 150 cycles. Per the original workflow: TCR reads were aligned to human V, D, J and C references and assembled into CDR3 clonotypes with MiXCR, including quality filtering and error correction. Clonotype counts and gene usage diversity were analyzed with the tcR package in R. Raw mapping reads were checked after the RNA-seq reads had been mapped by STAR aligner version 2.5.3a onto the human GRCh37 genome. To test how sequencing depth affected the clonotypes detected, IR-seq fastq files were randomly downsampled with Seqtk 1.3. TCRdb ran its own pipeline on the public reads, namely fastp trimming at Q25 and MiXCR clone calling, and kept in-frame beta chains. Duplicate CDR3 protein sequences are folded into a single record with the most common DNA and genes. These V and J calls are TCRdb output, not the study's own analysis. The sample contains around 20,000 distinct CDR3 sequences, around 20% of them found a single time. The top ten clones comprise around 24% of the sample.

Every patient had bone marrow sampled at the time of active disease. Ficoll-Hypaque density gradient centrifugation was used to isolate the bone marrow mononuclear cells. Myeloma plasma cells were removed and CD138-negative cells were obtained by negative selection following labeling with CD138 magnetic microbeads on a MACS separator. Purity of the isolated cells was checked by flow cytometry on an Attune NxT using CD138 antibodies. Total RNA was extracted with TRIzol reagent and quantified with a NanoDrop spectrophotometer. Paired RNA-seq and IR-seq were performed on the CD138-negative bone marrow sample of each patient. This clonotype was observed many times. The specificity of this receptor is unknown. One base away there is no much larger clone; base qualities are not given.

The clonotype was recovered from a donor aged 40 or older with multiple myeloma. What was sequenced was a population of CD138-negative cells sorted from bone marrow. The intended sense of this specimen's cell subset or site label: bone marrow mononuclear cells depleted of CD138+ plasma/myeloma cells by negative magnetic selection. The V and J genes are TRBV19 and TRBJ2-7; the D gene is possibly TRBD1, with 5 bases matching. At the DNA level, the sequence is TGTGCCAGTAGCCCTCGGGCAGGGTCCTACGAGCAGTACTTC. The encoded protein is CASSPRAGSYEQYF. When the CDR3 is completed using the reference TRBV19 and TRBJ2-7 genes on either side, the full variable domain is DGGITQSPKYLFRKEGQNVTLSCEQNLNHDAMYWYRQDPGQGLRLIYYSQIVNDFQKGDIAEGYSVSREKKESFPLTVTSAQKNPTAFYLCASSPRAGSYEQYFGPGTRLTVT.